A selection of T cell receptor beta chains follows, all from one sample in a study of T cells in Graves' hyperthyroidism and ophthalmopathy. From the multiplex PCR reads, TCRdb called clonotypes with MiXCR, one entry per CDR3 protein. Found here are 300,000 to 450,000 distinct CDR3 sequences, under 20% of them singletons; the top ten hold about 38%. Sequencing input: blood. Source of these receptors: a man younger than 30 with Graves' ophthalmopathy. The CDR3 runs from the conserved cysteine through the conserved F or W. Each record gives: clone size, D gene, J gene, V gene, CDR3 DNA, CDR3 protein. The D gene is left open where the match is weak. Part of the rows lack a size; the others show once, few, many or a class for expanded clones.

>many|-|TRBJ2-3|TRBV11-3
TGTGCCAGCAGCATAGGAGGCACAGATACGCAGTATTTT
CASSIGGTDTQYF
>-|-|TRBJ2-3|TRBV12-3/TRBV12-4
TGTGCCAGCAGTTTAAGGGGGGGGGGTCCAGATACGCAGTATTTT
CASSLRGGGPDTQYF
>many|-|TRBJ1-6|TRBV28
TGTGCCAGCAGTTCACCGGGGGGGGGGACCGGGTCGGCCCTCCACTTT
CASSSPGGGTGSALHF
>-|TRBD1|TRBJ1-3|TRBV7-2
TGTGCCAGCAGCTTAGGGGGGACAGCTGGAAACACCATATATTTT
CASSLGGTAGNTIYF
>many|-|TRBJ2-2|TRBV7-9
TGTGCCAGCAGCTTACCCGGGGAACTGAACACCGGGGAGCTGTTTTTT
CASSLPGELNTGELFF
>few|-|TRBJ1-4|TRBV6-5
TGTGCCAGCAGTTACCCGCGGACCGAGCCTAATGAAAAACTGTTTTTT
CASSYPRTEPNEKLFF
>many|TRBD1|TRBJ1-2|TRBV2
TGTGCCAGCATCCCCGGACAGGCCAAAGGCTACACCTTC
CASIPGQAKGYTF
>-|TRBD1|TRBJ1-1|TRBV29-1
TGCAGCGTTGAATCGGGACAGGGGGCCGCTTTCTTT
CSVESGQGAAFF
>few|TRBD1|TRBJ1-6|TRBV6-1
TGTGCCAGCAGTCCAATGACAGGGGTCGCTTCACCCCTCCACTTT
CASSPMTGVASPLHF
>many|TRBD2|TRBJ2-3|TRBV2
TGTGCCAGCACTAACAGCGGGGGGGCAGATACGCAGTATTTT
CASTNSGGADTQYF
>many|-|TRBJ2-7|TRBV27
TGTGCCAGCAGTGCGGGGGCCGGGTACGAGCAGTACTTC
CASSAGAGYEQYF
>-|-|TRBJ1-1|TRBV7-3
TGTGCCAGCAGCTTAAATCACGGGAACACTGAAGCTTTCTTT
CASSLNHGNTEAFF
>-|-|TRBJ1-1|TRBV20-1
TGCAGTGTTCAGAGCCCCACTGAAGCTTTCTTT
CSVQSPTEAFF
>few|-|TRBJ2-2|TRBV19
TGTGCCAGTAGTATTATTTGGAACACCCGAGACACCGGGGAGCTGTTTTTT
CASSIIWNTRDTGELFF
>few|-|TRBJ2-1|TRBV3-1
TGTGCCAGCAGCCAGCGGGGGCAGCTCTACAATGAGCAGTTCTTC
CASSQRGQLYNEQFF
>many|-|TRBJ2-7|TRBV12-3/TRBV12-4
TGTGCCAGCAGCCCCGGTAGGAGCTCCTACGAGCAGTACTTC
CASSPGRSSYEQYF
>many|-|TRBJ1-2|TRBV7-9
TGTGCCAGCAGCTTAGACCGTTCCAACTATGGCTACACCTTC
CASSLDRSNYGYTF
>-|-|TRBJ1-5|TRBV5-1
TGCGCCAGCACCTACAATCAGCCCCAGCATTTT
CASTYNQPQHF
>many|-|TRBJ1-4|TRBV7-9
TGTGCCAGCAGCTCCTCGGAAAAACTGTTTTTT
CASSSSEKLFF
>few|-|TRBJ2-1|TRBV5-1
TGCGCCAGCAGGGCAGGCGCGGGTCCTCCGTTCTTC
CASRAGAGPPFF
>many|TRBD1|TRBJ2-4|TRBV4-2
TGTGCCAGCAGCCCGGGCCCAGGGGGCTTTGCCAAAAACATTCAGTACTTC
CASSPGPGGFAKNIQYF
>many|-|TRBJ2-1|TRBV5-1
TGCGCCAGCAGCTTGGAGTGGGGTAGCGATGAGCAGTTCTTC
CASSLEWGSDEQFF
>many|-|TRBJ2-1|TRBV7-9
TGTGCCAGCAGCTTAGGAGGGACTCCCAATAATGAGCAGTTCTTC
CASSLGGTPNNEQFF
>-|TRBD2|TRBJ2-1|TRBV7-9
TGTGCCAGCAGCCTAGGGAGAGTTTCTAGCGGGGGGCGGGGTGAGCAGTTCTTC
CASSLGRVSSGGRGEQFF
>-|-|TRBJ1-1|TRBV18
TGTGCCAGCTCACCCCGTATGGCCCCCTACGCTGAAGCTTTCTTT
CASSPRMAPYAEAFF
>-|-|TRBJ1-1|TRBV12-3/TRBV12-4
TGTGCCAGCAGTGCTCGGTCGGCCGGGGTGGGGACTGAAGCTTTCTTT
CASSARSAGVGTEAFF
>-|-|TRBJ2-1|TRBV5-1
TGCGCCAGCAGCTTGGCCGATCTCTACAATGAGCAGTTCTTC
CASSLADLYNEQFF
>-|TRBD1|TRBJ2-3|TRBV5-1
TGCGCCAGCAGCCCGGGGACAGGGGGAGATACGCAGTATTTT
CASSPGTGGDTQYF
>-|-|TRBJ2-7|TRBV20-1
TGCAGTGCTAGGGGGGGCAGGGAGCACGAGCAGTACTTC
CSARGGREHEQYF
>few|-|TRBJ2-1|TRBV7-2
TGTGCCAGCAGCCCCTCCTGGAGTGAGCAGTTCTTC
CASSPSWSEQFF
>-|TRBD1|TRBJ2-7|TRBV6-1
TGTGCCAGCTCGAAGGAGCGCACCGGGACAGGGTCCTACGAGCAGTACTTC
CASSKERTGTGSYEQYF
>-|TRBD2|TRBJ2-7|TRBV7-9
TGTGCCAGCAGCACAGATGCTAGCGGGGCCTCCTACGAGCAGTACTTC
CASSTDASGASYEQYF
>-|-|TRBJ1-2|TRBV5-6
TGTGCCAGCAGCCGGATGCTGACAGGCTATAACTATGGCTACACCTTC
CASSRMLTGYNYGYTF
>once|-|TRBJ1-5|TRBV5-6
TGTGCCAGCAGCTCCGGGACCTATCAGCCCCAGCATTTT
CASSSGTYQPQHF
>many|TRBD2|TRBJ2-7|TRBV6-1
TGTGCCAGCAGTTCGAGGGCGACGGGGGGAGGGAACGAGCAGTACTTC
CASSSRATGGGNEQYF
>many|-|TRBJ2-7|TRBV15
TGTGCCACCAGCAGAGATCCGGAGTACGAGCAGTACTTC
CATSRDPEYEQYF
>many|TRBD1|TRBJ1-1|TRBV12-3/TRBV12-4
TGTGCCAGCAGTTTGCACAGGGGTCCTAACACTGAAGCTTTCTTT
CASSLHRGPNTEAFF
>many|-|TRBJ1-1|TRBV27
TGTGCCAGCCGAACCCGGACAGTGAACACTGAAGCTTTCTTT
CASRTRTVNTEAFF
>few|-|TRBJ2-3|TRBV3-1
TGTGCCAGCAGTGGGGCGGGGACAGATACGCAGTATTTT
CASSGAGTDTQYF
>-|TRBD1|TRBJ2-1|TRBV12-3/TRBV12-4
TGTGCCAGCAGTTTAGGCGCAGGGGGCTTCGATGAGCAGTTCTTC
CASSLGAGGFDEQFF
>many|-|TRBJ2-3|TRBV18
TGTGCCAGCTCACCATCGGGGGACCGCACAGATACGCAGTATTTT
CASSPSGDRTDTQYF
>-|TRBD2|TRBJ2-1|TRBV24-1
TGTGCCACCAGTGATTTACTTAGCGGGGGGGCTGATGAGCAGTTCTTC
CATSDLLSGGADEQFF
>many|TRBD2|TRBJ2-5|TRBV9
TGTGCCAGCAGCAGGCGCGGGGGCCAAGAGACCCAGTACTTC
CASSRRGGQETQYF
>few|-|TRBJ2-3|TRBV12-3/TRBV12-4
TGTGCCAGCAGTTTCGGACACCGCACAGATACGCAGTATTTT
CASSFGHRTDTQYF
>many|TRBD2|TRBJ2-1|TRBV18
TGTGCCAGCTCATCCCGGACTAGCGGGGGCCCCTGGGAGCAGTTCTTC
CASSSRTSGGPWEQFF
>few|-|TRBJ1-1|TRBV5-1
TGCGCCAGCAGCCCGGGAGGGCTGGGGAACACTGAAGCTTTCTTT
CASSPGGLGNTEAFF
>-|-|TRBJ2-1|TRBV7-8
TGTGCCAGCAGCCTAACACCTAGCTCCGGATACAATGAGCAGTTCTTC
CASSLTPSSGYNEQFF
>many|-|TRBJ1-1|TRBV20-1
TGCAGTGCTAGGGACAGATACACTGAAGCTTTCTTT
CSARDRYTEAFF
>-|TRBD1|TRBJ1-2|TRBV5-6
TGTGCCAGCAGCCTGACAGGGGGCAAGTATGGCTACACCTTC
CASSLTGGKYGYTF
>many|TRBD2|TRBJ2-1|TRBV9
TGTGCCAGCAGCCTCGGACTAGCGGGGGTGGATGAGCAGTTCTTC
CASSLGLAGVDEQFF
>many|TRBD1|TRBJ1-1|TRBV6-1
TGTGCCAGCAGTGACAGGGGGCCGGGCACTGAAGCTTTCTTT
CASSDRGPGTEAFF
>few|-|TRBJ1-1|TRBV9
TGTGCCAGCAGCGCCTTGGGACCGTTGAACACTGAAGCTTTCTTT
CASSALGPLNTEAFF
>many|-|TRBJ2-7|TRBV7-9
TGTGCCAGCAGCTCCCCGGACAGCTCGACCTACGAGCAGTACTTC
CASSSPDSSTYEQYF
>many|-|TRBJ2-1|TRBV28
TGTGCCAGCAGTCCCCCCAGGGGTGGCTCCTACAATGAGCAGTTCTTC
CASSPPRGGSYNEQFF
>many|-|TRBJ2-5|TRBV18
TGTGCCAGCTCACCACCTAGCCATTGGGAGACCCAGTACTTC
CASSPPSHWETQYF
>few|-|TRBJ1-1|TRBV6-1
TGTGCCAGCAGATCTACCGGGACCCCAGCACCTTTCTTT
CASRSTGTPAPFF
>many|TRBD2|TRBJ2-7|TRBV20-1
TGCAGTGCTAGAGATCTTCGTGCGGGGGGGTTATACGAGCAGTACTTC
CSARDLRAGGLYEQYF
>-|-|TRBJ1-1|TRBV6-5
TGTGCCAGCAGTTCGACGCAGGGAGTGAACACTGAGGCTTTCTTT
CASSSTQGVNTEAFF
>few|-|TRBJ1-4|TRBV12-3/TRBV12-4
TGTGCCAGCAGGCGAACAACTAATGAAAAACTGTTTTTT
CASRRTTNEKLFF
>many|-|TRBJ1-2|TRBV28
TGTGCCAGCAGTTTTCCACCGCGGGATTATGGCTACACCTTC
CASSFPPRDYGYTF